This T cell receptor beta chain was sequenced in a study of T cell changes during pregnancy in multiple sclerosis. Assay used: immunoSEQ multiplex PCR; TCRdb lists only in-frame clones, some missing. The data hold about 67,000 clones, with roughly nine tenths observed a single time. CDR3 length: 14 residues. Trimming took 2 bases from V and 5 from J, leaving 15 bases between them. The germline CDR1 and CDR2 sequences are GTSNPN and SVGIG (reference sequence). This sequence joins TRBV30 and TRBJ1-2; D gene unclear. The sample here was peripheral blood, taken in the second trimester of pregnancy. The clonotype comes from a female donor with multiple sclerosis, enrolled in a pregnancy study. The CDR3 loop reads CAWSSWAGGYGYTF. The DNA of the CDR3 is TGTGCCTGGAGTAGTTGGGCAGGAGGATATGGCTACACCTTC.